This entry lists 30 T cell receptor beta chains sequenced from one sample in a study of human T cells and chemical hapten exposure. One entry per CDR3 protein, called by TCRdb with MiXCR from the RACE reads. The table has approximately 350,000 distinct CDR3 sequences, roughly 6.3% seen once. Noted time point: patch test 2, 6 weeks after DPC sensitization. Documented treatment: therapeutic diphenylcyclopropenone sensitization with weekly scalp DPC. Specimen: whole blood, collected in connection with sensitization to the hapten diphenylcyclopropenone (DPC). The receptors come from a woman aged 18-30 years with alopecia areata. Some clones in this sample may be carry-over from other donors' samples.

The CDR3 region is CASGKQGLGTEAFF. CDR3 DNA: TGTGCCAGCGGGAAACAGGGGTTAGGCACTGAAGCTTTCTTT. This rearrangement joins TRBV2 to TRBJ1-1; 7 bases map to TRBD1. CDR1 and CDR2 from the germline V gene are SNHLY and FYNNEI. The length of the CDR3 is 14 residues. V shed 8 bases and J 4 bases; nucleotides not matched to a gene: 10.

The V call is TRBV12-3 or TRBV12-4, the J call TRBJ2-3; TRBD2 aligns across 11 bases. The trim removed 7 bases at V and 4 bases at J, leaving 10 bases unmatched. The CDR3 is 16 amino acids. In DNA form, the CDR3 reads TGTGCCAGCAATATGTTTAGCGGGGGGGCAGCAGATACGCAGTATTTT. Translating it yields CASNMFSGGAADTQYF.

V usage is TRBV7-9 and J usage is TRBJ2-1, with TRBD2 as a possible D gene (6 bases). The CDR3 runs to 15 residues. Germline CDR1 reads SEHNR; CDR2 reads FQNEAQ (reference sequence). V lost 5 bases and J lost 3, with 14 bases in between. CDR3 amino acids: CASSPPGEGYNEQFF. CDR3 bases: TGTGCCAGCAGCCCCCCGGGGGAAGGCTACAATGAGCAGTTCTTC.

A few counts support this clonotype. The chain uses TRBV10-3 and TRBJ2-3, with 7 bases that match TRBD1. Germline loops: CDR1 ENHRY, CDR2 SYGVKD. CDR3 length equals 14 residues. Trimming at V came to 7 bases and at J to 5 bases, leaving 9 bases not matched to a gene. Here the CDR3 DNA reads TGTGCCATCAAGGGCAGGGGGTCAGGAGATACGCAGTATTTT. It translates to CAIKGRGSGDTQYF.

This clonotype was seen repeatedly, ten times or more. The chain joins TRBV18 to TRBJ1-2; D not resolved. The germline V gene has CDR1 KGHSH and CDR2 LQKENI. V was clipped by 0 bases and J by 8 bases, with 13 bases between them. This CDR3 is 14 amino acids long. The CDR3 protein is CASSPPTQSNGYTF. The CDR3 nucleotides are TGTGCCAGCTCACCACCCACTCAAAGTAACGGCTACACCTTC.

This clonotype was observed many times. The chain employs TRBV15 and TRBJ1-2, with D hard to call. The CDR3 is made up of 15 amino acids. Germline V gene lookup returns CDR1 LNHNV and CDR2 YYDKDF (reference sequence). The V end was cut by 0 bases, the J end by 3 bases, with 11 bases between. The CDR3 here is CATSRDLSPDYGYTF. The DNA for the CDR3 is TGTGCCACCAGCAGAGATCTGAGCCCGGACTATGGCTACACCTTC.

The sample holds many counts of this clonotype. This chain links TRBV20-1 with TRBJ1-3; D gene ambiguous. V gave up 0 bases and J gave up 3 bases, with 6 bases separating them. The CDR3 runs to 13 residues. Germline lookup yields CDR1 DFQATT and CDR2 SNEGSKA (reference sequence). CDR3 sequence (DNA): TGCAGTGCTAGAGACCCATATGGAAACACCATATATTTT. It translates to CSARDPYGNTIYF.

This clonotype has a count of ten or more. The CDR3 spells CSARDPTGNRDTQYF. CDR3 bases: TGCAGTGCTAGAGATCCGACAGGAAACAGAGATACGCAGTATTTT. The genes are TRBV20-1 and TRBJ2-3; TRBD1 is a possible D gene (6 bases). Trimming shortened V by 0 bases and J by 5 bases, and 15 bases separated the two germline ends. Germline-derived CDR1 and CDR2 are DFQATT and SNEGSKA (reference sequence). The CDR3 spans 15 residues.

This clonotype came up once. This chain joins TRBV7-2 and TRBJ2-1; no reliable D call. This CDR3 comprises 13 residues. Germline V gene sequence: CDR1 SGHTA, CDR2 FQGNSA. Trimming left V 4 bases short and J 9 bases short, with 13 bases between. The CDR3: CASSSQDRVEQFF. The DNA for the CDR3 is TGTGCCAGCAGCTCGCAGGACCGCGTTGAGCAGTTCTTC.

With regard to this clonotype: A read error is possible here, since a much larger clone lies one base away. V is TRBV6-1 and J is TRBJ2-5; D is undetermined. V gave up 2 bases and J gave up 6 bases, with 10 bases separating them. The CDR3 sequence is 13 residues long. The V gene's germline CDR1 is MNHNS and CDR2 SASEGT. The CDR3 DNA reads TGTGCCAGCAGTGAACTCCCGAACCAGACCCAGTACTTC. It is translated as CASSELPNQTQYF.

The gene calls are TRBV12-3 or TRBV12-4 and TRBJ2-3; the D is unclear. This CDR3 has 15 residues. V was trimmed by 3 bases and J by 0 bases, leaving 10 bases between them. The CDR3 reads CASSLVGKSTDTQYF. In DNA form, the CDR3 reads TGTGCCAGCAGTTTGGTGGGGAAGAGCACAGATACGCAGTATTTT.

This clonotype came up a few times. The rearrangement uses TRBV5-4 and TRBJ1-3, with TRBD1 matching over 7 bases. The CDR3 spans 16 residues. Germline V gene data show CDR1 as SGHNT and CDR2 as YYREEE (reference sequence). Trimming at V came to 2 bases and at J to 4 bases, leaving 9 bases not matched to a gene. DNA for the CDR3: TGTGCCAGCAGCTTAAACAGGGGATTGGAAGGAAACACCATATATTTT. This sequence encodes CASSLNRGLEGNTIYF.

A few counts support this clonotype. The chain recombines TRBV25-1 with TRBJ2-7; no reliable D call. Germline values: CDR1 MGHDK, CDR2 SYGVNS. There are 14 residues in the CDR3. The V and J ends lost 3 bases and 5 bases respectively, with 14 bases between them. As DNA, the CDR3 is TGTGCCAGCAGTGATGGTGCCCCCGCCGACGAGCAGTACTTC. Encoded protein: CASSDGAPADEQYF.

This clonotype was recorded many times. The rearrangement links TRBV29-1 to TRBJ2-3, with D uncertain. The length of the CDR3 is 13 residues. Per germline, CDR1 SQVTM and CDR2 ANQGSEA. Trimming removed 4 bases from V and 2 bases from J, with 10 bases in between. The CDR3: CSVAQNPTDTQYF. For the CDR3, the DNA is TGCAGCGTTGCACAGAACCCCACAGATACGCAGTATTTT.

This clonotype came up many times. The chain recombines TRBV6-5 with TRBJ2-5; a possible D gene is TRBD1 (7 bases). Germline V gene sequence: CDR1 MNHEY, CDR2 SVGAGI. This CDR3 spans 14 amino acids. V lost 4 bases and J lost 5, with 14 bases in between. CDR3 in amino acids: CASSSRGATETQYF. The DNA of the CDR3 is TGTGCCAGCAGTTCCAGGGGGGCAACGGAGACCCAGTACTTC.

This clonotype has at least ten counts. The J gene is TRBJ1-4, the V gene TRBV4-2; 10 bases are shared with TRBD1. Unmatched junction bases numbered 6, after V lost 2 bases and J lost 6 bases. Germline V lookup: CDR1 LGHNA, CDR2 YNFKEQ. CDR3 length: 16 residues. CDR3 coding DNA: TGTGCCAGCAGCCAATTGACCGGGACAGGGGATGAAAAACTGTTTTTT. It specifies CASSQLTGTGDEKLFF.

There are many counts of this clonotype. This chain uses TRBV3-1 with TRBJ1-1; D might be TRBD1 (5 bases). The V end was cut by 4 bases, the J end by 5 bases, with 14 bases between. The germline gives CDR1 LGHDT, CDR2 YNNKEL (reference sequence). The CDR3 is 14 amino acids. CDR3 DNA sequence: TGTGCCAGCAGCCCTCCATGGGGCGCAACTGAAGCTTTCTTT. It is translated as CASSPPWGATEAFF.

This clonotype was detected a few times. This sequence joins TRBV6-5 and TRBJ2-3; D not certain. The CDR3 length is 15 residues. The V end was cut by 6 bases, the J end by 6 bases, with 19 bases between. Germline V lookup: CDR1 MNHEY, CDR2 SVGAGI. CDR3: CASSLTDWKADTQYF. In nucleotides, the CDR3 is TGTGCCAGCAGCCTGACCGACTGGAAGGCGGATACGCAGTATTTT.

This clonotype has a handful of counts. The V gene is TRBV6-6, the J gene TRBJ2-3, with 7 positions matching TRBD2. The germline V gene encodes CDR1 MNHNY and CDR2 SVGAGI (reference sequence). The CDR3 extends over 15 amino acids. V trimming: 0 bases; J trimming: 5 bases; junction bases outside the gene matches: 5. The chain's CDR3 is CASSYSAGLGDTQYF. DNA for the CDR3: TGTGCCAGCAGTTACTCAGCGGGGTTGGGAGATACGCAGTATTTT.

This clonotype was seen only a few times. The chain employs TRBV29-1 and TRBJ1-1; 9 nucleotides align to TRBD1. This CDR3 has 14 residues. J lost 1 base, V lost 7 bases, and 7 bases had no gene match. Germline values: CDR1 SQVTM, CDR2 ANQGSEA. Here the CDR3 DNA reads TGCAGCGCGTGGACAGGGGAAAGGAACACTGAAGCTTTCTTT. Translation gives CSAWTGERNTEAFF.

This clonotype was observed at least ten times. The rearrangement joins TRBV15 to TRBJ2-3; D remains ambiguous. The CDR3 consists of 15 residues. The germline V gene encodes CDR1 LNHNV and CDR2 YYDKDF (reference sequence). V lost 0 bases and J lost 2, with 9 bases in between. The CDR3 DNA reads as TGTGCCACCAGCAGAGATGCCCCAGCCACAGATACGCAGTATTTT. It encodes CATSRDAPATDTQYF.

This clonotype was seen only a few times. The CDR3 loop reads CASSDESGTGGQPQHF. The CDR3 nucleotides are TGTGCCAGCTCAGACGAGTCCGGGACAGGGGGCCAGCCCCAGCATTTT. J is TRBJ1-5 and V is TRBV18, with 12 bases fitting TRBD1. After removal of 5 bases from V and 7 bases from J, the junction contained 9 bases not matched to a gene. The CDR3 loop spans 16 amino acids. Germline-derived CDR1 and CDR2 are KGHSH and LQKENI.

This clonotype was detected ten times or more. CDR3 residues: CASSPTGGQPQHF. CDR3 nucleotide sequence: TGTGCCAGCTCACCGACAGGAGGTCAGCCCCAGCATTTT. This chain joins TRBV18 and TRBJ1-5, with D perhaps TRBD1 (6 bases). V lost 3 bases and J 6 bases, leaving 9 bases between the germline ends. The germline gives CDR1 KGHSH, CDR2 LQKENI. The CDR3 has 13 amino acids.

This clonotype was picked up a small number of times. The J gene is TRBJ2-6, the V gene TRBV11-3; 10 bases are a match to TRBD1. CDR3 size: 17 residues. Trimming removed 6 bases from V and 3 bases from J; junction bases left unmatched: 8. In germline, CDR1 is SGHNT, CDR2 YENEEA. As DNA, the CDR3 is TGTGCCAGCAGATACAGGGACAGGGGCATTGGGGCCAACGTCCTGACTTTC. Translating gives CASRYRDRGIGANVLTF.

As concerns this clonotype: One junction end disagrees with the germline gene, perhaps due to a read error. V is TRBV6-1 and J is TRBJ2-3, with 9 positions matching TRBD2. Germline V lookup: CDR1 MNHNS, CDR2 SASEGT. The CDR3 is 18 residues long. The CDR3 DNA reads TGTGCCAGCAGCTCCCTGGGGCGGGGGGGCTCGGGCACAGAAACGCAGTATTTT. The encoded protein is CASSSLGRGGSGTETQYF.

This clonotype was recorded at least ten times. The V and J genes are TRBV7-6 and TRBJ2-1; D possibly matches TRBD1 or TRBD2 (5 bases each). This CDR3 is 14 amino acids long. V was trimmed by 2 bases and J by 10 bases, leaving 15 bases between them. The V gene's germline CDR1 is SGHVS and CDR2 FNYEAQ. The CDR3 DNA reads as TGTGCCAGCAGCTTATCGAGTTCCAGGGACGAGCAGTTCTTC. Amino acid sequence: CASSLSSSRDEQFF.

Ten or more counts support this clonotype. The gene calls are TRBV7-8 and TRBJ2-4; D is undetermined. The CDR3 spans 15 residues. Per the germline V gene, CDR1 is SGHVS and CDR2 is FQNEAQ. Trimming stripped 5 bases from V and 7 bases from J, with 18 bases between. The CDR3 nucleotides read TGTGCCAGCAGCCGTCGACTGGGCGCTTCGAACATTCAGTACTTC. Translated, it gives CASSRRLGASNIQYF.

In its sample, this clonotype was seen a few times. The chain is built from TRBV10-2 and TRBJ1-4; D unclear. In germline, CDR1 is WSHSY, CDR2 SAAADI. The CDR3 is 13 amino acids. Trimming took 4 bases from V and 2 from J, leaving 5 bases between them. CDR3 in amino acids: CASSVWTNEKLFF. CDR3 nucleotide sequence: TGCGCCAGCAGTGTTTGGACTAATGAAAAACTGTTTTTT.

The chain links TRBV7-2 to TRBJ1-2; 7 nucleotides align to TRBD1. The V gene's germline CDR1 is SGHTA and CDR2 FQGNSA. The CDR3 has 13 residues. Losses at the gene ends were 7 bases for V and 8 bases for J; bases not matched to a gene: 10. CDR3 in amino acids: CASTLTGLLGYTF. As DNA, the CDR3 is TGTGCCAGCACCCTGACAGGGCTCCTCGGCTACACCTTC.

This clonotype was counted at least ten times. The rearrangement links TRBV12-3 or TRBV12-4 to TRBJ1-4, with D possibly TRBD1 on 6 matching bases. This CDR3 has 14 residues. V shed 5 bases and J shed 3 bases, with 10 bases lying between them. In nucleotides, the CDR3 is TGTGCCAGCAGTATTCAGGGGTCTAATGAAAAACTGTTTTTT. This gives the protein CASSIQGSNEKLFF.